This T cell receptor (beta chain) comes out of a study of blood T cells in healthy people across ages. Overall study context: There was about one barcoded beta molecule captured by template switching per two T cells.

Per sample, no less than 5.5 micrograms of total RNA were extracted. As regards this clonotype: The antigen remains undetermined.

CDR3 length: 12 amino acids. Germline CDR1 ENHRY, CDR2 SYGVKD. Trimming removed 6 bases from V and 5 bases from J, with 9 bases in between. Next came a second PCR, run for about 6 to 12 cycles, which used a sample-barcoded 5' primer along with a J-beta primer mix. Each cDNA molecule received a tag from a template-switch adaptor that had 12 random nucleotides. TCRdb redid the calling of the 5' RACE reads with MiXCR, one entry per CDR3 protein. The table lists fewer than 2,000,000 distinct CDR3 sequences, roughly 43% of them singletons. Study-level findings and limits: A roughly linear age-dependent decrease characterized TCR beta diversity per million T cells.

The chain uses TRBV10-3 and TRBJ2-3; D may be TRBD1 or TRBD2 (5 bases each). The sequenced sample was blood. The receptor's source is a human donor in good health. CDR3 sequence reads: CAIRRGVDTQYF. The CDR3 DNA sequence: TGTGCCATCAGGAGGGGCGTAGATACGCAGTATTTT.